These 24 T cell receptor beta chains came from one sample sequenced in a study of cytomegalovirus exposure and HLA in healthy donors. The PCR was carried out with 60 Vbeta primers and 13 Jbeta primers. Libraries were prepared by immunoSEQ multiplex PCR; TCRdb keeps only in-frame clonotypes and omits some of them. The sample lists roughly 110,000 clones; over 65% were seen once. Specimen: PBMCs. Source of these receptors: a woman aged 40 to 50 in good health and CMV-seropositive.

This clone counts as medium-sized (0.01 to 0.1%). This chain joins TRBV4-1 and TRBJ2-1; 8 bases line up with TRBD2. The V gene's germline CDR1 is MGHRA and CDR2 YSYEKL. The CDR3 extends over 15 amino acids. Trimming took 1 base from V and 1 from J; bases not matched to a gene: 0. The CDR3 nucleotides read TGCGCCAGCAGCCAAGCTAGCGGGTCCTACAATGAGCAGTTCTTC. This codes for CASSQASGSYNEQFF.

V gene TRBV6-5 combines with J gene TRBJ1-4, with D hard to call. V was pared by 2 bases and J by 2 bases, with 9 bases between. The CDR3 is 15 residues long. Germline-derived CDR1 and CDR2 are MNHEY and SVGAGI. The CDR3 nucleotides read TGTGCCAGCAGTTACGATGGGAGGACTAATGAAAAACTGTTTTTT. Its translation is CASSYDGRTNEKLFF.

V and J are TRBV4-2 and TRBJ1-1; maybe TRBD1 (5 bases). V was cut by 3 bases and J by 1 base, with 9 bases left in between. Per germline, CDR1 LGHNA and CDR2 YNFKEQ. The CDR3 loop spans 14 amino acids. Here the CDR3 DNA reads TGTGCCAGCAGCCAGTTAGGACAGAACACTGAAGCTTTCTTT. Protein: CASSQLGQNTEAFF.

The V and J genes are TRBV4-1 and TRBJ2-5; D perhaps matches TRBD1 (6 bases). CDR3 length equals 16 residues. V lost 4 bases, J lost 4 bases, and 19 bases lay in between. Germline V gene lookup returns CDR1 MGHRA and CDR2 YSYEKL. CDR3 amino acids: CASSLPYRALGETQYF. In DNA, the CDR3 is TGCGCCAGCAGCCTTCCCTACAGGGCGTTGGGAGAGACCCAGTACTTC.

V usage is TRBV11-2 and J usage is TRBJ2-6; a weak D match, TRBD1 (5 bases). There are 15 residues in the CDR3. The germline CDR1 and CDR2 sequences are SGHAT and FQNNGV. The V end lost 5 bases, the J end lost 4 bases, and 12 bases lay between the germline ends. CDR3 region: CASSLLPGGANVLTF. In DNA form, the CDR3 reads TGTGCCAGCAGCCTACTTCCAGGGGGGGCCAACGTCCTGACTTTC.

The J gene is TRBJ2-7, the V gene TRBV27, with 7 bases matching TRBD1. V gave up 6 bases and J gave up 4 bases; unmatched junction bases: 9. This CDR3 contains 14 residues. Per germline, CDR1 MNHEY and CDR2 SMNVEV (reference sequence). CDR3: CASRRQGEGYEQYF. The DNA of the CDR3 is TGTGCCAGCAGACGACAGGGAGAGGGTTACGAGCAGTACTTC.

CDR3 residues: CASSLLAGAGDTQYF. CDR3 DNA: TGTGCCAGCAGCCTACTAGCGGGGGCCGGGGATACGCAGTATTTT. The chain has TRBV11-2 and TRBJ2-3; 11 positions match TRBD2. CDR1 and CDR2 from the germline V gene are SGHAT and FQNNGV. J lost 6 bases, V lost 5 bases, and 7 bases had no gene match. The CDR3 totals 15 residues.

A few counts support this clone. The chain uses TRBV7-6 and TRBJ2-2; 7 bases agree with TRBD2. CDR3 size: 16 residues. The junction had 4 bases not matched to a gene; V was cut back by 2 bases and J by 1 base. CDR1 is SGHVS, CDR2 FNYEAQ, per germline. DNA for the CDR3: TGTGCCAGCAGCTTAAGCGGGAAAGGGAACACCGGGGAGCTGTTTTTT. Its translation is CASSLSGKGNTGELFF.

This clone was detected a few times. The chain employs TRBV2 and TRBJ2-3; 9 bases fit TRBD1. V shed 8 bases, J shed 2 bases, and the junction held 5 bases outside the gene matches. The germline V gene has CDR1 SNHLY and CDR2 FYNNEI. The CDR3 is made up of 14 amino acids. CDR3 amino acids: CASEGQGVTDTQYF. Here the CDR3 DNA reads TGTGCCAGCGAGGGACAGGGAGTCACAGATACGCAGTATTTT.

A word on this clone: A read error may produce the germline difference seen at one junction end. The chain employs TRBV7-9 and TRBJ2-7; TRBD2 might be the D (6 bases). The CDR3 contains 19 residues. CDR1 is SEHNR and CDR2 is FQNEAQ in the germline V gene (reference sequence). In DNA form, the CDR3 reads TGTTCCAGCAGCTTAGGTAATGTGGTAGGGCGGAGGGATCACTACGAGCAGTACTTC. Translated: CSSSLGNVVGRRDHYEQYF.

The chain employs TRBV27 and TRBJ1-2; 8 bases are a match to TRBD1. Germline CDR1 MNHEY, CDR2 SMNVEV (reference sequence). The CDR3 contains 19 residues. V was clipped by 4 bases and J by 0 bases; unmatched bases: 16. Written as DNA, the CDR3 is TGTGCCAGCAGTTCGGTATCGGGACAGGCCTCCGTTGCTAACTATGGCTACACCTTC. Translated, it gives CASSSVSGQASVANYGYTF.

This clone was found once. The sample holds other DNA sequences that translate to the same CDR3. The rearrangement uses TRBV5-1 and TRBJ1-3; 7 bases are shared with TRBD1. The V and J ends lost 5 bases and 0 bases, in that order; junction bases with no gene match: 8. The CDR3 has 16 residues. The germline V gene encodes CDR1 SGHRS and CDR2 YFSETQ. CDR3 nucleotides: TGCGCCAGCAGTCAAACGACAGGGACCTCTGGAAACACCATATATTTT. As protein: CASSQTTGTSGNTIYF.

This chain connects TRBV12-5 to TRBJ1-5, with 9 bases fitting TRBD1. V was clipped by 7 bases and J by 2 bases; unmatched bases: 6. Germline V gives CDR1 LGHNT, CDR2 FRNRAP. The CDR3 loop spans 15 amino acids. DNA for the CDR3: TGTGCTAGTGCTTCACAGGGGGCTGGCAATCAGCCCCAGCATTTT. As protein: CASASQGAGNQPQHF.

This clone was picked up a small number of times. The chain links TRBV19 to TRBJ2-2; D unclear. The ends were cut back, 3 bases at V and 0 bases at J, with 8 bases in the middle. The CDR3 spans 15 residues. The germline gives CDR1 LNHDA, CDR2 SQIVND (reference sequence). CDR3 nucleotides: TGTGCCAGTAGTATCTCAGCGTCGAACACCGGGGAGCTGTTTTTT. Encoded protein: CASSISASNTGELFF.

The chain uses TRBV9 and TRBJ2-3, with D maybe TRBD2 (6 bases). Per germline, CDR1 SGDLS and CDR2 YYNGEE. The CDR3 length is 15 residues. The ends were cut back, 0 bases at V and 4 bases at J, with 12 bases in the middle. The CDR3 here is CASSVAHGSADTQYF. The CDR3 DNA reads TGTGCCAGCAGCGTAGCGCACGGGAGCGCAGATACGCAGTATTTT.

The rearrangement joins TRBV5-8 to TRBJ1-5; D is perhaps TRBD1 (6 bases). The CDR3 sequence is 17 residues long. The germline V gene encodes CDR1 SGHTS and CDR2 YDEGEE. The V gene lost 4 bases and the J gene lost 3 bases, with 20 bases spanning the gap. The CDR3 protein is CASSVLRLRGDNQPQHF. The CDR3 nucleotides are TGTGCCAGCAGCGTCCTGCGCCTCAGGGGCGACAATCAGCCCCAGCATTTT. Filled out from reference TRBV5-8 and TRBJ1-5, the complete variable domain reads EAGVTQSPTHLIKTRGQQATLRCSPISGHTSVYWYQQALGLGLQFLLWYDEGEERNRGNFPPRFSGRQFPNYSSELNVNALELEDSALYLCASSVLRLRGDNQPQHFGDGTRLSIL.

The gene calls are TRBV2 and TRBJ2-2; D unclear. Germline assignment: CDR1 SNHLY and CDR2 FYNNEI. The CDR3 is 13 residues long. The V gene lost 4 bases and the J gene lost 6 bases, with 9 bases spanning the gap. DNA of the CDR3: TGTGCCAGCAGTGTAATCACGGCCGGGGAGCTGTTTTTT. Translating it yields CASSVITAGELFF.

The J gene is TRBJ2-2, the V gene TRBV30, with D possibly being TRBD2 (6 bases). CDR1 GTSNPN and CDR2 SVGIG come from the germline V gene (reference sequence). The CDR3 consists of 12 residues. Between the trimmed V and J ends, which lost 5 bases and 11 bases, there was a span of 15 bases. CDR3 nucleotide sequence: TGTGCCTGGCGGGGGAACGGACGAGAGCTGTTTTTT. It yields the protein CAWRGNGRELFF.

The J gene is TRBJ1-3, the V gene TRBV6-5, with TRBD1 identical over 8 bases. The germline V gene has CDR1 MNHEY and CDR2 SVGAGI. The CDR3 runs to 15 residues. J lost 0 bases, V lost 6 bases, and 4 bases had no gene match. The CDR3 DNA follows: TGTGCCAGCAGCCGACAGGGGTTCTCTGGAAACACCATATATTTT. This encodes CASSRQGFSGNTIYF.

The chain combines TRBV7-9 with TRBJ1-1; 10 nucleotides match TRBD1. The CDR3 extends over 16 amino acids. Trimming removed 6 bases from V and 0 bases from J; junction bases left unmatched: 7. Germline V gives CDR1 SEHNR, CDR2 FQNEAQ (reference sequence). The CDR3 sequence is CASRRRGQGLNTEAFF. CDR3 nucleotide sequence: TGTGCCAGCAGACGTAGGGGACAGGGGCTGAACACTGAAGCTTTCTTT.

V usage is TRBV7-2 and J usage is TRBJ1-4, with D unclear. The CDR3 consists of 14 residues. With 5 bases removed from V and 3 bases from J, the gap between germline ends came to 10 bases. Germline CDR1 SGHTA, CDR2 FQGNSA. The chain's CDR3 is CASSLRYANEKLFF. The DNA of the CDR3 is TGTGCCAGCAGCCTCAGATATGCTAATGAAAAACTGTTTTTT.

In its sample, this clone was seen once. The chain recombines TRBV6-1 with TRBJ2-6, with 7 bases aligning to TRBD2. Germline CDR1 is MNHNS and CDR2 is SASEGT. The CDR3 loop spans 19 amino acids. Losses at the gene ends were 4 bases for V and 0 bases for J; bases not matched to a gene: 12. Written as DNA, the CDR3 is TGTGCCAGCAGTGTGGGGGTAGCGGGTGCCATCTCTGGGGCCAACGTCCTGACTTTC. Amino acid sequence: CASSVGVAGAISGANVLTF.

As concerns this clone: The junction does not match germline at one end; this may be a read error. CDR3 protein: CASNLQGSTEAFF. CDR3 bases: TGTGCCAGCAACTTACAGGGGAGCACTGAAGCTTTCTTT. This sequence joins TRBV7-6 and TRBJ1-1; 7 bases line up with TRBD1. Germline CDR1 is SGHVS and CDR2 is FNYEAQ. This CDR3 contains 13 residues. The full variable domain, rest sourced from reference TRBV7-6 and TRBJ1-1, is GAGVSQSPRYKVTKRGQDVALRCDPISGHVSLYWYRQALGQGPEFLTYFNYEAQQDKSGLPNDRFSAERPEGSISTLTIQRTEQRDSAMYRCASNLQGSTEAFFGQGTRLTVV.

The gene calls are TRBV5-1 and TRBJ1-6; possible D gene TRBD1, 5 bases. CDR1 and CDR2 from the germline V gene are SGHRS and YFSETQ. Trimming left V 1 base short and J 7 bases short, with 15 bases between. This CDR3 region has 16 residues. The CDR3 sequence: CASSLLGQGDNSPLHF. The CDR3 DNA reads TGCGCCAGCAGCTTGTTGGGTCAGGGTGACAATTCACCCCTCCACTTT.